This T cell receptor (beta chain) was profiled in a study of CD8 T cells in ankylosing spondylitis. Study-wide findings and caveats: For ankylosing spondylitis blood, a TCR beta motif of about eight highly homologous variants appeared characteristic.

CDR1 is SGHTA, CDR2 FQGTGA, per germline. The CDR3 runs 13 residues. TCRdb reprocessed the 5' RACE reads via MiXCR and lists one record per CDR3 protein. The top ten hold around 19% of the sample, which has roughly 670,000 distinct CDR3 sequences, roughly 20% seen once. Points on this clonotype: Its matching antigen is unknown. At one boundary the junction diverges from the germline segment, which might be a read error.

The receptor was isolated from a male donor with ankylosing spondylitis. This chain joins TRBV7-3 and TRBJ1-1; 7 nucleotides match TRBD1. Sequencing input: blood, either unsorted or a sorted T cell fraction (not recorded which). This CDR3 is CASSSGGNAEAFF. The DNA for the CDR3 is TGTGCCAGCAGCTCAGGGGGGAACGCTGAAGCTTTCTTT.